A selection of T cell receptor beta chains follows, all from one sample in a study of control samples from healthy donors and cancer patients. Measured with immunoSEQ multiplex PCR; TCRdb has only the in-frame clones, and not every one. The sample has about 72,000 clones, over 80% seen once. The sample taken for sequencing was blood. These receptors were collected from a woman aged 55-69 years in good health. Both conserved end residues are part of each CDR3. A D gene is named only where the DNA matches it firmly. Part of the rows lack a size; the others show once, few, many or a class for expanded clones.

TRBJ2-7,NA,NA,TRBV7-9,TGTGCCAGCAGCTCGACGGGGGAGTGGTATGGCGAGCAGTACTTC,CASSSTGEWYGEQYF
TRBJ1-1,NA,NA,TRBV3-1/TRBV3-2,TGTGCCAGCAGCCAAGGGACAAGGAACACTGAAGCTTTCTTT,CASSQGTRNTEAFF
TRBJ2-5,once,NA,TRBV5-1,TGCGCCAGCAGCCAGAAAGATCAAGAGACCCAGTACTTC,CASSQKDQETQYF
TRBJ1-2,once,TRBD1,TRBV28,TGTGCCAGCAGTCCGTCGGGACAGGGGACTCGCTATGGCTACACCTTC,CASSPSGQGTRYGYTF
TRBJ2-3,NA,NA,TRBV4-1,TGCGCCAGCAGCCAAGTCGGGGACGGACGCACAGATACGCAGTATTTT,CASSQVGDGRTDTQYF
TRBJ1-2,once,TRBD1,TRBV6-5,TGTGCCAGCAGTAACCCGGGACAGGGGCAAACATTC,CASSNPGQGQTF
TRBJ2-7,NA,NA,TRBV2,TGTGCCAGCAGTGACAGTTTCTCCTACGAGCAGTACTTC,CASSDSFSYEQYF
TRBJ2-2,once,TRBD2,TRBV28,TGTGCCAGCAGTTGGGCTAGCGGCAACACCGGGGAGCTGTTTTTT,CASSWASGNTGELFF
TRBJ2-3,NA,NA,TRBV7-3,TGTGCCAGCAGCCCCCCCGGGAGTACAGATACGCAGTATTTT,CASSPPGSTDTQYF
TRBJ1-1,NA,TRBD1,TRBV29-1,TGCAGCGTTGAACAGGGGGTGAGCACTGAAGCTTTCTTT,CSVEQGVSTEAFF
TRBJ1-3,NA,NA,TRBV30,TGTGCCTGGAGTACAGGGACTGGAAACACCATATATTTT,CAWSTGTGNTIYF
TRBJ1-4,NA,NA,TRBV12-3/TRBV12-4,TGTGCCAGCACCCCTGTGGGGGATGAAAAACTGTTTTTT,CASTPVGDEKLFF
TRBJ1-5,NA,TRBD1,TRBV3-1/TRBV3-2,TGTGCCAGCAGCCCCACAGGGACAGGCAGACAGCCCCAGCATTTT,CASSPTGTGRQPQHF
TRBJ2-1,few,NA,TRBV10-3,TGTGCCATCACAAGCAGTGGGGGGAGGAATGAGCAGTTCTTC,CAITSSGGRNEQFF
TRBJ2-3,NA,NA,TRBV24-1,TGTGCCACCAGTGAAAACGGTCCCCGGGGTAGCACAGATACGCAGTATTTT,CATSENGPRGSTDTQYF
TRBJ1-5,NA,NA,TRBV5-1,TGCGCCAGCAGCTTTGGCCCGGCGGGGCCCCAGCATTTT,CASSFGPAGPQHF
TRBJ1-2,NA,NA,TRBV4-2,TGTGCCAGCAGCCAAGATCACGTTAACTATGGCTACACCTTC,CASSQDHVNYGYTF
TRBJ2-1,NA,TRBD2,TRBV11-3,TGTGCCAGCAGGCCCAGCTTGGGGGAGCGGGAGGGCGGTGAGCAGTTCTTC,CASRPSLGEREGGEQFF
TRBJ2-7,once,TRBD2,TRBV7-2,TGTGCCAGCAGCTTAGGCGGGAGGGCCGAGTACGAGCAGTACTTC,CASSLGGRAEYEQYF
TRBJ2-7,NA,NA,TRBV15,TGTGCCACCAGCAGAGATAGGGACACGGGGGAGTATTTC,CATSRDRDTGEYF
TRBJ2-5,NA,NA,TRBV2,TGTGCCAGCACTCTTCGGGAGACCCAGTACTTC,CASTLRETQYF
TRBJ1-1,NA,NA,TRBV6-1,TGTGCCAGCAGTGATCCCGCCGGCTACACTGAAGCTTTCTTT,CASSDPAGYTEAFF
TRBJ2-1,NA,TRBD1,TRBV18,TGTGCCAGCTCACCAAATACAGGGGTCGGGAATGAGCAGTTCTTC,CASSPNTGVGNEQFF
TRBJ2-1,NA,TRBD2,TRBV6-4,TGTGCCAGCAGTGTCCTAGCGGGAGCAAACAATGAGCAGTTCTTC,CASSVLAGANNEQFF
TRBJ2-7,few,NA,TRBV11-1,TGTGCCAGCAGCTTAGGCACAGGGCCCTCCTACGAGCAGTACTTC,CASSLGTGPSYEQYF
TRBJ1-1,NA,TRBD1,TRBV19,TGTGCCAGTAGTCCTCCGGGACAGGACCCCACTGAAGCTTTCTTT,CASSPPGQDPTEAFF
TRBJ1-1,NA,NA,TRBV2,TGTGCCACCGTACGGGGGCTGACTGAAGCTTTCTTT,CATVRGLTEAFF
TRBJ2-7,NA,NA,TRBV24-1,TGTGCCACCAGTGATTCATCGCGGCCCAACGAGCAGTACTTC,CATSDSSRPNEQYF
TRBJ2-4,once,NA,TRBV6-4,TGTGCCAGCAGCCCCGCGGTCGGGAGCTACATTCAGTACTTC,CASSPAVGSYIQYF
TRBJ2-5,NA,NA,TRBV9,TGTGCCAGCAGCGTAAGTTTGCGGGACGGACAAGAGACCCAGTACTTC,CASSVSLRDGQETQYF
TRBJ2-7,NA,TRBD1,TRBV6-5,TGTGCCACCAAACAGGGGCATAGATACGAGCAGTACTTC,CATKQGHRYEQYF
TRBJ2-7,few,TRBD2,TRBV7-9,TGTGCCAGCAAAACGACTAGCGGGAGCTCCTACGAGCAGTACTTC,CASKTTSGSSYEQYF
TRBJ1-4,once,NA,TRBV2,TGTGCCAGCAGTGGATTTGGGGCCGCGAAACTGTTTTTT,CASSGFGAAKLFF
TRBJ1-4,NA,NA,TRBV4-1,TGCGCCAGCAGCCAACCGGGAGCAACTAATGAAAAACTGTTTTTT,CASSQPGATNEKLFF
TRBJ2-2,NA,NA,TRBV29-1,TGCAGCGTTGATCCCGGGACTGCGACCACCGGGGAGCTGTTTTTT,CSVDPGTATTGELFF
TRBJ1-2,NA,NA,TRBV30,TGTGCCTGGAGTGTACAAGGGATGTTGAGCTATGGCTACACCTTC,CAWSVQGMLSYGYTF
TRBJ2-5,NA,NA,TRBV4-2,TGTGCCAGCAGCCAACTAGGAGAGACCCAGTACTTC,CASSQLGETQYF
TRBJ2-4,once,NA,TRBV27,TGTGCCAGCAGTTTAAAGGGGCTAGCCAAAAACATTCAGTACTTC,CASSLKGLAKNIQYF
TRBJ2-7,NA,TRBD1,TRBV30,TGTGCCTCCTCCTTGGGACAGCTCTACGAGCAGTACTTC,CASSLGQLYEQYF
TRBJ1-3,NA,TRBD1,TRBV27,TGTGCCAGCAGTTCGAGGGACAGTTCCCAGTTCTCTGGAAACACCATATATTTT,CASSSRDSSQFSGNTIYF
TRBJ2-3,once,NA,TRBV6-5,TGTGCCAGCGGCGGGGGCCCCGGGCACACAGATACGCAGTATTTT,CASGGGPGHTDTQYF
TRBJ2-3,NA,TRBD2,TRBV29-1,TGCAGCGTTGTACGAGCGGGAGTTGTAGATACGCAGTATTTT,CSVVRAGVVDTQYF